These 2 T cell receptor beta chains were sequenced from one sample in a study of early T cells in non-severe SARS-CoV-2 infection. TCRdb analysed the 5' RACE reads with MiXCR anew, one entry per CDR3 protein. The sample carries fewer than 110,000 distinct CDR3 sequences, around 10% recorded once. The sequenced material came from whole blood. The origin of the receptors is an adult who was a healthcare worker with PCR-confirmed SARS-CoV-2 infection or an uninfected control (not recorded which).

This clonotype was detected a few times. The CDR3 reads CASSFYRGATNEKLFF. CDR3 coding DNA: TGTGCCAGCAGTTTCTACAGGGGCGCCACTAATGAAAAACTGTTTTTT. The chain links TRBV28 to TRBJ1-4, with TRBD1 matching over 7 bases. With 3 bases clipped from V and 2 bases from J, the junction kept 6 bases outside the gene matches. Germline V gene data show CDR1 as MDHEN and CDR2 as SYDVKM. CDR3 length: 16 residues.

The genes are TRBV9 and TRBJ1-4; D gene unclear. Germline assignment: CDR1 SGDLS and CDR2 YYNGEE. V was shortened by 5 bases and J by 3 bases, with 14 bases between the two germline ends. CDR3 size: 15 residues. CDR3 in amino acids: CASSHGIEANEKLFF. The CDR3 bases are TGTGCCAGCAGTCACGGGATAGAGGCTAATGAAAAACTGTTTTTT.